A selection of T cell receptor beta chains follows, all from one sample in a study of T cells in Graves' hyperthyroidism and ophthalmopathy. Using its own MiXCR run on the multiplex PCR reads, TCRdb lists one record per CDR3 protein. The table lists a few hundred thousand distinct CDR3 sequences, roughly 18% of them singletons, with less than 65% in the top ten. The specimen sequenced was blood. The receptor source for this set is a woman between 50 and 59 years old with Graves' hyperthyroidism. The CDR3 runs from the conserved cysteine through the conserved F or W. The order of the fields is D gene, clone size, V gene, J gene, CDR3 DNA, CDR3 protein. The D gene is left open where the match is weak. Clone size, where shown, is once, few, many, or a class for clones that have expanded.

d_call: TRBD1; clone_size: few; v_call: TRBV18; j_call: TRBJ2-7; cdr3_nt: TGTGCCAGCTCACCACCTTCGGGACAGGGGGCCTACGAGCAGTACTTC; cdr3_aa: CASSPPSGQGAYEQYF
d_call: .; clone_size: .; v_call: TRBV6-5; j_call: TRBJ1-2; cdr3_nt: TGTGCCAGCAGTTACTCTGACGGAGTACCTAACTATGGCTACACCTTC; cdr3_aa: CASSYSDGVPNYGYTF
d_call: .; clone_size: many; v_call: TRBV2; j_call: TRBJ1-1; cdr3_nt: TGTGCCAGCAGACATACAGGGACCACTGAAGCTTTCTTT; cdr3_aa: CASRHTGTTEAFF
d_call: TRBD2; clone_size: .; v_call: TRBV5-5; j_call: TRBJ2-2; cdr3_nt: TGTGCCAGCAGCCCCCGGGTTAGCGGGGGAGCTAACACCGGGGAGCTGTTTTTT; cdr3_aa: CASSPRVSGGANTGELFF
d_call: .; clone_size: many; v_call: TRBV19; j_call: TRBJ1-1; cdr3_nt: TGTGCCAGTAGTATATTCGGGTACACTGAAGCTTTCTTT; cdr3_aa: CASSIFGYTEAFF
d_call: TRBD2; clone_size: many; v_call: TRBV18; j_call: TRBJ2-1; cdr3_nt: TGTGCCAGCTCACCACCGGGACTAGCGGGAGCGGGGGTCAATGAGCAGTTCTTC; cdr3_aa: CASSPPGLAGAGVNEQFF
d_call: .; clone_size: few; v_call: TRBV7-6; j_call: TRBJ2-1; cdr3_nt: TGTGCCAGCGGACAACCTACAGGTTCCTACTACAATGAGCAGTTCTTC; cdr3_aa: CASGQPTGSYYNEQFF
d_call: .; clone_size: many; v_call: TRBV7-2; j_call: TRBJ2-3; cdr3_nt: TGTGCCAGCAGCTTAGTTCCCGACCAAGCGCAGTATTTT; cdr3_aa: CASSLVPDQAQYF
d_call: .; clone_size: few; v_call: TRBV30; j_call: TRBJ1-2; cdr3_nt: TGTGCCTGGGATCTTACAGGACAGACGGGCCAAAACACCTTC; cdr3_aa: CAWDLTGQTGQNTF
d_call: TRBD2; clone_size: few; v_call: TRBV2; j_call: TRBJ2-2; cdr3_nt: TGTGCCAGCGTGAGACTAGCGGGAGTAACCGGGGAGCTGTTTTTT; cdr3_aa: CASVRLAGVTGELFF
d_call: .; clone_size: few; v_call: TRBV20-1; j_call: TRBJ2-3; cdr3_nt: TGCAGTGCTAGAGGCACATGGGGCGGAAGCACAGATACGCAGTATTTT; cdr3_aa: CSARGTWGGSTDTQYF
d_call: .; clone_size: many; v_call: TRBV6-1; j_call: TRBJ2-3; cdr3_nt: TGTGCCAGCAGTGTGTCCCCCACAGATACGCAGTATTTT; cdr3_aa: CASSVSPTDTQYF
d_call: .; clone_size: .; v_call: TRBV12-3/TRBV12-4; j_call: TRBJ1-3; cdr3_nt: TGTGCCAGCAGCCCTGTGTTCTCTGGAAACACCATATATTTT; cdr3_aa: CASSPVFSGNTIYF
d_call: .; clone_size: .; v_call: TRBV15; j_call: TRBJ2-1; cdr3_nt: TGTGCCACCAGCAGAGGACTAGGGGAGCAGTTCTTC; cdr3_aa: CATSRGLGEQFF
d_call: .; clone_size: .; v_call: TRBV27; j_call: TRBJ2-7; cdr3_nt: TGTGCCAGCAGTTCCATCTTAACCTACGAGCAGTACTTC; cdr3_aa: CASSSILTYEQYF
d_call: .; clone_size: many; v_call: TRBV20-1; j_call: TRBJ2-7; cdr3_nt: TGCAGTGCTAGCGGGCTTTCCTACGAGCAGTACTTC; cdr3_aa: CSASGLSYEQYF
d_call: .; clone_size: .; v_call: TRBV6-5; j_call: TRBJ2-1; cdr3_nt: TGTGCCAGCAGTTATCTAGCAGGGAATGAGCAGTTCTTC; cdr3_aa: CASSYLAGNEQFF
d_call: .; clone_size: .; v_call: TRBV27; j_call: TRBJ2-3; cdr3_nt: TGTGCCATCTCAATCTCAGGGCCCTCCGATACGCAGTATTTT; cdr3_aa: CAISISGPSDTQYF
d_call: TRBD1; clone_size: .; v_call: TRBV9; j_call: TRBJ2-1; cdr3_nt: TGTGCCAGCAGCGGACGACAGGGGCCCTACAATGAGCAGTTCTTC; cdr3_aa: CASSGRQGPYNEQFF
d_call: .; clone_size: many; v_call: TRBV11-2; j_call: TRBJ1-5; cdr3_nt: TGTGCCAGCAGCTTAGAGCTCAATCAGCCCCAGCATTTT; cdr3_aa: CASSLELNQPQHF
d_call: TRBD1; clone_size: .; v_call: TRBV28; j_call: TRBJ1-4; cdr3_nt: TGTGCCAGCCTTGACAGGGCAGGGGAAAAACTGTTTTTT; cdr3_aa: CASLDRAGEKLFF
d_call: .; clone_size: few; v_call: TRBV29-1; j_call: TRBJ1-6; cdr3_nt: TGCAGCGTTGAACCGAAGGACGCAATCTCCTATAATTCACCCCTCCACTTT; cdr3_aa: CSVEPKDAISYNSPLHF
d_call: .; clone_size: many; v_call: TRBV11-2; j_call: TRBJ2-1; cdr3_nt: TGTGCCAGCAGCTTCCCACCCAGCTCCTACAATGAGCAGTTCTTC; cdr3_aa: CASSFPPSSYNEQFF
d_call: .; clone_size: many; v_call: TRBV6-1; j_call: TRBJ2-1; cdr3_nt: TGTGCCAGCAGACCTACGGTGGCAGGGAAGAATGAGCAGTTCTTC; cdr3_aa: CASRPTVAGKNEQFF
d_call: .; clone_size: many; v_call: TRBV7-3; j_call: TRBJ2-3; cdr3_nt: TGTGCCAGCAGCCCCCTGGCGGGTATGGATACGCAGTATTTT; cdr3_aa: CASSPLAGMDTQYF
d_call: TRBD2; clone_size: .; v_call: TRBV11-2; j_call: TRBJ2-5; cdr3_nt: TGTGCCAGCAGCTCCGCCGGGACTAGCGGGAGTAGGGGGCAAGAGACCCAGTACTTC; cdr3_aa: CASSSAGTSGSRGQETQYF
d_call: .; clone_size: few; v_call: TRBV30; j_call: TRBJ2-7; cdr3_nt: TGTGCCTGGAGTGTACCGGGGGCCGCGAGCGAGCAGTACTTC; cdr3_aa: CAWSVPGAASEQYF
d_call: TRBD2; clone_size: .; v_call: TRBV3-1; j_call: TRBJ2-2; cdr3_nt: TGTGCCAGCAGCCAAGACGCGGGAGGGATAACCGGGGAGCTGTTTTTT; cdr3_aa: CASSQDAGGITGELFF
d_call: .; clone_size: many; v_call: TRBV2; j_call: TRBJ1-2; cdr3_nt: TGTGCCAGCAGGATGGACATTAACTATGGCTACACCTTC; cdr3_aa: CASRMDINYGYTF
d_call: TRBD2; clone_size: few; v_call: TRBV20-1; j_call: TRBJ2-1; cdr3_nt: TGCAGTGCTAGAATTACTCGGACTAGCGGGGACTACAATGAGCAGTTCTTC; cdr3_aa: CSARITRTSGDYNEQFF
d_call: .; clone_size: .; v_call: TRBV9; j_call: TRBJ1-2; cdr3_nt: TGTGCCAGCAGCGTAGGTCGCGGGGCCCCCGGTGGCTACACCTTC; cdr3_aa: CASSVGRGAPGGYTF
d_call: .; clone_size: many; v_call: TRBV28; j_call: TRBJ1-4; cdr3_nt: TGTGCCAGCAGTTCCGGGACGGATGAAAAACTGTTTTTT; cdr3_aa: CASSSGTDEKLFF
d_call: TRBD1; clone_size: few; v_call: TRBV24-1; j_call: TRBJ2-7; cdr3_nt: TGTGCCACCAGTGATACCGGGACAGGGGATCACGAGCAGTACTTC; cdr3_aa: CATSDTGTGDHEQYF
d_call: .; clone_size: many; v_call: TRBV28; j_call: TRBJ2-7; cdr3_nt: TGTGCCAGCAGTGCCCCACCCTACGAGCAGTACTTC; cdr3_aa: CASSAPPYEQYF
d_call: .; clone_size: .; v_call: TRBV7-7; j_call: TRBJ2-1; cdr3_nt: TGTGCTAGCAGCTTAGACCAAGCTGATGAGCAGTTCTTC; cdr3_aa: CASSLDQADEQFF
d_call: .; clone_size: many; v_call: TRBV12-3/TRBV12-4; j_call: TRBJ2-3; cdr3_nt: TGTGCCAGCAGTTTACGGAAAAGCACAGATACGCAGTATTTT; cdr3_aa: CASSLRKSTDTQYF
d_call: .; clone_size: .; v_call: TRBV20-1; j_call: TRBJ1-2; cdr3_nt: TGCAGTGCTAGGCCCCCGCAGGGCCCCTATGGCTACACCTTC; cdr3_aa: CSARPPQGPYGYTF
d_call: .; clone_size: few; v_call: TRBV6-2/TRBV6-3; j_call: TRBJ1-2; cdr3_nt: TGTGCCAGCAGCTCCGGATTTTTCTATGGCTACACCTTC; cdr3_aa: CASSSGFFYGYTF
d_call: .; clone_size: many; v_call: TRBV5-1; j_call: TRBJ1-1; cdr3_nt: TGTGCCAGCAGCTTAGGGCCGAACACTGAAGCTTTCTTT; cdr3_aa: CASSLGPNTEAFF
d_call: TRBD2; clone_size: .; v_call: TRBV14; j_call: TRBJ2-7; cdr3_nt: TGTGCCAGCAGCCAAGGTAATAGCGGGAGTTACGAGCAGTACTTC; cdr3_aa: CASSQGNSGSYEQYF
d_call: .; clone_size: few; v_call: TRBV6-2/TRBV6-3; j_call: TRBJ1-2; cdr3_nt: TGTGCCAGCCAGACGGACTATGGCTACACCTTC; cdr3_aa: CASQTDYGYTF
d_call: TRBD1; clone_size: .; v_call: TRBV19; j_call: TRBJ1-1; cdr3_nt: TGTGCCAGTAGTATTCCACAGGGGCCTCTGAACACTGAAGCTTTCTTT; cdr3_aa: CASSIPQGPLNTEAFF